This T cell receptor (beta chain) was found in a study of T cells in Graves' hyperthyroidism and ophthalmopathy. About the research overall: Peripheral blood was collected at initial diagnosis, before any treatment. Study-wide points: Most expanded thyroid clonotypes above 0.001 also appeared in blood.

Researchers took RNA transcripts and amplified the TCR beta CDR3 regions from them. Researchers ran a first-round RT-PCR on the TCR CDR3 using the HTBI primer set. TCRdb reprocessed the multiplex PCR reads with MiXCR, giving one entry per CDR3 protein. The repertoire consists of approximately 430,000 distinct CDR3 sequences, with about a sixth occurring once and the leading ten covering around 14%. The V and J ends lost 9 bases and 0 bases respectively, with 12 bases between them. Per germline, CDR1 MNHNS and CDR2 SASEGT. The length of the CDR3 is 13 residues. This clonotype has at least ten counts. Its target is unknown.

The sequenced sample consisted of blood. This chain connects TRBV6-1 to TRBJ2-7, with D uncertain. The receptor was isolated from a woman between 18 and 30 years old with Graves' hyperthyroidism. CDR3 region: CARVMFFSYEQYF. In nucleotides, the CDR3 is TGTGCCAGGGTAATGTTCTTCTCCTACGAGCAGTACTTC.